The clone carrying this T cell receptor beta chain was counted once. The antigen is undetermined. Germline values: CDR1 MNHEY, CDR2 SMNVEV (reference sequence). V was clipped by 5 bases and J by 4 bases, with 3 bases between them. CDR3 length equals 10 residues. TCR sequencing used cDNA made by reverse transcription of extracted RNA. Sequencing was performed with immunoSEQ multiplex PCR; in TCRdb, only in-frame clones are kept and a portion is missing. Among about 180,000 clones listed, less than 80% were seen once. The data were taken from a study of CD8+ T cells in alopecia areata. Study-wide results and limits: More clonal than normal scalp was lesional scalp, particularly alopecia totalis/universalis.

Sample: CD8+ T cells sorted from blood, taken at week 0. The genes are TRBV27 and TRBJ2-7; D gene unclear. The receptor comes from a human donor with alopecia areata. The DNA for the CDR3 is TGTGCCAGCAGTAAGTACGAGCAGTACTTC. Its protein product is CASSKYEQYF.